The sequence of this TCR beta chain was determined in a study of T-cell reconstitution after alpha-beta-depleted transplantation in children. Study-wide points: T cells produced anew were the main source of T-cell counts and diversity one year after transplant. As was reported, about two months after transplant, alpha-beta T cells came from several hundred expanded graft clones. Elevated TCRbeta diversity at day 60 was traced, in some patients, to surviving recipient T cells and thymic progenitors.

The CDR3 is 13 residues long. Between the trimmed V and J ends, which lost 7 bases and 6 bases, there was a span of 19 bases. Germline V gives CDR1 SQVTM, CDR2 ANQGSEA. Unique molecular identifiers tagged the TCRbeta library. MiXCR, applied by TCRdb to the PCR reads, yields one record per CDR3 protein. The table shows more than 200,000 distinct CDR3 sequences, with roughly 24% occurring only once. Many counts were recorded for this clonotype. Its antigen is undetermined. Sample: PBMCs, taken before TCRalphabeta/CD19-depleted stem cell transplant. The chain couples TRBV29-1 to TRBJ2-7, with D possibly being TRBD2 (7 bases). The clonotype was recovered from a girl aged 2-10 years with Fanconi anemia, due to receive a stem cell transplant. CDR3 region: CSARPFRGGEQYF. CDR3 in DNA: TGCAGCGCCCGGCCGTTTAGGGGGGGCGAGCAGTACTTC.